This paragraph covers one T cell receptor beta chain sequence. Its specificity is unknown. The authors ran a second PCR of roughly 6 to 11 cycles using a sample-barcoded 5' primer and a J-beta primer mix. TCRdb re-analysed the 5' RACE reads in MiXCR, keeping a single row per CDR3 protein. The sample lists around 580,000 distinct CDR3 sequences, more than 45% occurring once. The CDR3 runs to 15 residues. Trimming removed 7 bases from V and 1 base from J; junction bases left unmatched: 6. Germline V CDR1 and CDR2: MNHEY, SMNVEV (reference sequence). The entry originates in a study of blood T cells in healthy people across ages. General observations from the study: Getting older went along with TCR beta diversity per million T cells dropping roughly linearly.

The rearrangement uses TRBV27 and TRBJ2-1; the match to TRBD1 covers 8 bases. Sequencing was done on a sample of blood. The clonotype was recovered from a man older than 75 in good health. CDR3 DNA sequence: TGTGCCAGCAACATCCGGGACAGGTCCTACAATGAGCAGTTCTTC. Amino acid sequence: CASNIRDRSYNEQFF.